This TCR beta chain originates from a study of OX40 agonist ivuxolimab in advanced cancers. Study context: Allowance was made for prior anti-PD-1, anti-PD-L1 or anti-CTLA-4 therapy, and 35% to 40% had some. Study-wide points: At 0.1 to 3.0 mg/kg and by week 6, clonal expansion occurred in CD4+ and CD8+ blood T cells.

Samples were taken at baseline and on day 1 of cycles 4 and 7. This table comes from immunoSEQ multiplex PCR, and its TCRdb copy is limited to in-frame clones, with some not included. Here the sample spans fewer than 90,000 clones, about 90% being singletons. Concerning this clone itself: What it binds is unknown.

Trimming stripped 5 bases from V and 6 bases from J, with 16 bases between. CDR1 and CDR2 from the germline V gene are SGHNT and YYREEE (reference sequence). There are 14 residues in the CDR3. Sequenced material: CD4+ or CD8+ T cells sorted from blood, taken in a trial of the OX40 agonist ivuxolimab. The chain carries TRBV5-4 and TRBJ2-3, with D perhaps matching TRBD2 (5 bases). The clonotype comes from an adult with an advanced solid tumor such as melanoma, head and neck, liver or kidney cancer. The CDR3 bases are TGTGCCAGCAGTCTGGGAGCTCGCCACGATACGCAGTATTTT. Its protein product is CASSLGARHDTQYF.